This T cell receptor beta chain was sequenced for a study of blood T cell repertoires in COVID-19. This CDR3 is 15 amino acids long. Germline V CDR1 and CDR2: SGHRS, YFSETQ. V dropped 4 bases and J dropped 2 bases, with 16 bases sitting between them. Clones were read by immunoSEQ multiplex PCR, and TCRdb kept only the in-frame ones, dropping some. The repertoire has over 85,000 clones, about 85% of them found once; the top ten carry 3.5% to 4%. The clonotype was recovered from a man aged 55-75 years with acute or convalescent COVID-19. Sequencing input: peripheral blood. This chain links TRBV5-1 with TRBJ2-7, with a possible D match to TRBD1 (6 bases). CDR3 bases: TGCGCCAGCAGCCGGTTTCGGACAGAAGCCTACGAGCAGTACTTC. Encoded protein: CASSRFRTEAYEQYF. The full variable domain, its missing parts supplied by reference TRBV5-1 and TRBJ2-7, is KAGVTQTPRYLIKTRGQQVTLSCSPISGHRSVSWYQQTPGQGLQFLFEYFSETQRNKGNFPGRFSGRQFSNSRSEMNVSTLELGDSALYLCASSRFRTEAYEQYFGPGTRLTVT.